The text below deals with one T cell receptor beta chain. It lacks a known antigen. One base away there is no much larger clone; base qualities are not given. TCRbeta CDR3 regions were amplified from genomic DNA using the immunoSEQ Assay, a bias-controlled multiplex PCR. Per the original workflow: Within the assay, amplification of reference gene primers was used to estimate how many nucleated cells each sample contained. To quantify the absolute abundance of each unique TCRbeta CDR3 rearrangement, sequence reads were collapsed and filtered. For each sample, productive Simpson clonality was calculated by taking the square root of Simpson's diversity index across productive rearrangements. TCRdb took over this immuneACCESS table, retaining in-frame rearrangements with V and J assigned. Such tables are incomplete; in checked studies, under half of the missing clones stem from an unresolved V gene, and the remainder is unexplained. The V and J calls and clone size come from that table; D and trimming were worked out from the DNA. For this sample the table gives 40,000 to 55,000 clones, of which 70% to 90% were detected only once. The ten biggest clones cover roughly a third of the sample.

The germline V gene (reference sequence) gives CDR1 as MNHEY and CDR2 as SMNVEV. Reading from cysteine to phenylalanine, the CDR3 counts 15 amino acids. Here the CDR3 DNA is all that survives: 45 bases in frame from base 1. Whole blood was collected in K2EDTA tubes by collaborating institutions according to the institutions' own protocols. For TCRbeta analysis, collaborators shipped samples in one of three forms: frozen whole blood, isolated PBMCs, or DNA extracted from either of those sample types. The sample originates from a study of blood T cell repertoires in COVID-19 (dated by TCRdb to 2018 to 2020). In the study overall: Samples from collaborators originated in the United States, Italy and Spain and spanned both the acute and convalescent phases of COVID-19. The prospective study material was composed of cDNA or gDNA derived from T cells, B-cell-depleted T cells, or PBMCs. The dataset comprised deeply sampled blood TCRbeta repertoires from subjects exposed to, actively infected with, or recovered from COVID-19. The repertoires were released in a freely available public database intended as a resource for research on the immune response to SARS-CoV-2. The samples were drawn from the first 160 participants of the ongoing ImmuneRACE study and from 1,254 subjects provided by 6 global collaborators. Sample metadata almost always included a de-identified subject ID, COVID-19 status, age in years and sex. HLA class I and class II types, where available, came from metadata supplied by the sample provider rather than from assay-based typing.

Overall study outcomes, separate from this receptor: The amount of clinical and demographic metadata varied by source and participant and was provided uncurated.

This sequence was found in a woman older than 75 with acute or convalescent COVID-19. The sequence is built from TRBV27 and TRBJ2-5; 16 bases in between match TRBD2. The sequencing sample was made of peripheral blood. The CDR3 region reads CVTGTSGREQETQYF. Read as DNA, the sequence is TGTGTAACCGGGACTAGCGGGAGGGAACAAGAGACCCAGTACTTC.